Presented here are 9 T cell receptor beta chains from one specimen sequenced in a study of siplizumab effects on memory and regulatory T cells. The method was immunoSEQ multiplex PCR; TCRdb's version includes in-frame clones alone and lacks a portion of them. The data hold roughly 62,000 clones, with roughly 93% observed a single time. The sequenced sample was CD8+ T cells sorted from blood. The receptor source for this set is a human donor in good health.

The V call is TRBV27, the J call TRBJ2-1; unclear D gene. Trimming stripped 0 bases from V and 0 bases from J, with 6 bases between. Germline-derived CDR1 and CDR2 are MNHEY and SMNVEV (reference sequence). The length of the CDR3 is 15 residues. The CDR3 sequence: CASSLSRSSYNEQFF. The DNA for the CDR3 is TGTGCCAGCAGTTTATCGAGGAGCTCCTACAATGAGCAGTTCTTC.

The chain is built from TRBV9 and TRBJ2-2, with D perhaps given as TRBD1 or TRBD2 (5 bases each). The CDR3 extends over 16 amino acids. V shed 0 bases and J shed 7 bases, with 16 bases lying between them. Per germline, CDR1 SGDLS and CDR2 YYNGEE. The CDR3 bases are TGTGCCAGCAGCGTAGATAACGGGGTGCAGGGCGGGGAGCTGTTTTTT. Its protein product is CASSVDNGVQGGELFF. The whole variable domain, remainder taken from reference TRBV9 and TRBJ2-2, is DSGVTQTPKHLITATGQRVTLRCSPRSGDLSVYWYQQSLDQGLQFLIQYYNGEERAKGNILERFSAQQFPDLHSELNLSSLELGDSALYFCASSVDNGVQGGELFFGEGSRLTVL.

V and J are TRBV20-1 and TRBJ1-2; possibly TRBD1 for D (5 bases). The germline gives CDR1 DFQATT, CDR2 SNEGSKA (reference sequence). V lost 0 bases and J 8 bases, leaving 7 bases between the germline ends. The CDR3 runs 11 residues. The CDR3: CSAREGEGYTF. CDR3 coding DNA: TGCAGTGCTAGAGAAGGGGAAGGCTACACCTTC.

The chain has TRBV19 and TRBJ2-7; maybe TRBD1 (5 bases). This CDR3 is 14 amino acids long. Germline V gives CDR1 LNHDA, CDR2 SQIVND (reference sequence). V was shortened by 0 bases and J by 1 base, with 7 bases between the two germline ends. For the CDR3, the DNA is TGTGCCAGTAGTATAGACGCAGGGTCCTACGAGCAGTACTTC. Translating it yields CASSIDAGSYEQYF.

The V gene is TRBV27, the J gene TRBJ2-2, with D tentatively TRBD1 or TRBD2 (6 bases each). CDR3 size: 16 residues. Trimming removed 2 bases at V and 4 bases at J, with 14 bases between. Germline CDR1 reads MNHEY; CDR2 reads SMNVEV (reference sequence). CDR3 region: CASSLPGAAGTGELFF. The CDR3 bases are TGTGCCAGCAGTTTACCGGGGGCGGCGGGCACCGGGGAGCTGTTTTTT.

Details on this clone: Other DNA sequences within the sample encode an identical CDR3. This chain links TRBV6-5 with TRBJ2-7; 7 positions match TRBD2. V shed 5 bases, J shed 3 bases, and the junction held 10 bases outside the gene matches. CDR1 is MNHEY, CDR2 SVGAGI, per germline. The CDR3 contains 15 residues. Written as DNA, the CDR3 is TGTGCCAGCAGTCCCGGACTGGCGGGAGTCTACGAGCAGTACTTC. Translation: CASSPGLAGVYEQYF.

Concerning this clone itself: Since no conserved phenylalanine or tryptophan closes the CDR3, a read error is the likely cause. This sequence joins TRBV27 and TRBJ2-7; TRBD1 agrees at 7 bases. The CDR3 sequence is 14 residues long. The V and J ends lost 4 bases and 5 bases, in that order; junction bases with no gene match: 8. Looked up from germline, CDR1 is MNHEY and CDR2 is SMNVEV (reference sequence). The CDR3 here is CASSSPGQLNEQYL. CDR3 coding DNA: TGTGCCAGCAGTTCACCGGGACAGTTGAACGAGCAGTACCTC.

This clone was recorded only once. The chain employs TRBV7-2 and TRBJ2-7; the D gene is possibly TRBD2 (6 bases). V shed 1 base and J shed 5 bases, with 18 bases lying between them. Germline lookup yields CDR1 SGHTA and CDR2 FQGNSA. This CDR3 comprises 16 residues. The chain's CDR3 is CASSLVSGSARNEQYF. The CDR3 DNA sequence: TGTGCCAGCAGCTTAGTCAGCGGGTCAGCCCGAAACGAGCAGTACTTC. The full variable domain, with the rest looked up from reference TRBV7-2 and TRBJ2-7, is GAGVSQSPSNKVTEKGKDVELRCDPISGHTALYWYRQSLGQGLEFLIYFQGNSAPDKSGLPSDRFSAERTGGSVSTLTIQRTQQEDSAVYLCASSLVSGSARNEQYFGPGTRLTVT.

The rearrangement links TRBV2 to TRBJ1-2; TRBD1 aligns across 7 bases. Germline V gene data show CDR1 as SNHLY and CDR2 as FYNNEI. The V and J ends lost 9 bases and 8 bases, in that order; junction bases with no gene match: 9. The CDR3 contains 12 residues. CDR3 amino acids: CASQLTGLGYTF. Here the CDR3 DNA reads TGTGCCAGTCAACTGACAGGGTTAGGCTACACCTTC.